Listed below are T cell receptor beta chains from one sample, sequenced in a study of graft-versus-host responses after intestinal transplantation. Assay: immunoSEQ multiplex PCR; the TCRdb copy retains only in-frame clones and omits some. The sample contains tens of thousands of clones, roughly 90% of which appear only once. Their recognized antigens are unknown. Source: unstimulated CD8+ T cells sorted from spleen or lymph node cells, taken before intestinal transplant. Source of these receptors: a human donor who received an intestinal transplant. Each CDR3 is given with its conserved first and last residue. Each record gives: J gene, D gene, V gene, clone size, CDR3 protein, CDR3 DNA. A D gene is named only where the DNA matches it firmly. Clone size appears in some rows only: once, few, many, or a class for an expanded clone.

j_call: TRBJ2-3; d_call: TRBD2; v_call: TRBV9; clone_size: .; cdr3_aa: CASSVVASGGDTQYF; cdr3_nt: TGTGCCAGCAGCGTAGTGGCTAGCGGCGGAGATACGCAGTATTTT
j_call: TRBJ1-2; d_call: TRBD1; v_call: TRBV7-6; clone_size: once; cdr3_aa: CASSLWQGEHYGYTF; cdr3_nt: TGTGCCAGCAGCCTATGGCAGGGGGAACACTATGGCTACACCTTC
j_call: TRBJ2-7; d_call: TRBD2; v_call: TRBV29-1; clone_size: .; cdr3_aa: CSGGGTSYEQYF; cdr3_nt: TGCAGCGGGGGGGGGACTAGCTACGAGCAGTACTTC
j_call: TRBJ1-5; d_call: TRBD1; v_call: TRBV6-1; clone_size: .; cdr3_aa: CASSEGTGGNQPQHF; cdr3_nt: TGTGCCAGCAGTGAAGGGACAGGGGGCAATCAGCCCCAGCATTTT
j_call: TRBJ2-6; d_call: TRBD1; v_call: TRBV5-5; clone_size: .; cdr3_aa: CASWDRERGANVLTF; cdr3_nt: TGTGCCAGCTGGGACAGGGAACGTGGGGCCAACGTCCTGACTTTC
j_call: TRBJ2-7; d_call: TRBD1; v_call: TRBV5-6; clone_size: .; cdr3_aa: CASSLGGTAYEQYF; cdr3_nt: TGTGCCAGCAGCTTGGGAGGGACAGCCTACGAGCAGTACTTC
j_call: TRBJ1-4; d_call: .; v_call: TRBV5-6; clone_size: .; cdr3_aa: CASSLIAHGNEKLFF; cdr3_nt: TGTGCCAGCAGCTTGATCGCACATGGTAATGAAAAACTGTTTTTT
j_call: TRBJ2-1; d_call: .; v_call: TRBV28; clone_size: .; cdr3_aa: CASSLESSYNEQFF; cdr3_nt: TGTGCCAGCAGTTTGGAGAGCTCCTACAATGAGCAGTTCTTC
j_call: TRBJ2-4; d_call: .; v_call: TRBV4-1; clone_size: .; cdr3_aa: CASSQGGAKNIQYF; cdr3_nt: TGCGCCAGCAGCCAAGGTGGGGCAAAAAACATTCAGTACTTC
j_call: TRBJ1-5; d_call: .; v_call: TRBV5-1; clone_size: .; cdr3_aa: CASSFGGRKDQPQHF; cdr3_nt: TGCGCCAGCAGCTTCGGGGGGAGGAAGGATCAGCCCCAGCATTTT
j_call: TRBJ1-5; d_call: .; v_call: TRBV6-5; clone_size: .; cdr3_aa: CASSYPYQPQHF; cdr3_nt: TGTGCCAGCAGTTATCCTTATCAGCCCCAGCATTTT
j_call: TRBJ1-1; d_call: .; v_call: TRBV29-1; clone_size: .; cdr3_aa: CSVLPGEAEAFF; cdr3_nt: TGCAGCGTTTTACCGGGGGAGGCTGAAGCTTTCTTT
j_call: TRBJ1-1; d_call: .; v_call: TRBV28; clone_size: .; cdr3_aa: CASNEGGLDTEAFF; cdr3_nt: TGTGCCAGCAATGAAGGGGGTCTGGACACTGAAGCTTTCTTT
j_call: TRBJ2-1; d_call: .; v_call: TRBV4-1; clone_size: .; cdr3_aa: CASSQGGLRGLGNEQFF; cdr3_nt: TGCGCCAGCAGCCAAGGTGGGTTGCGGGGCTTAGGCAATGAGCAGTTCTTC
j_call: TRBJ2-1; d_call: .; v_call: TRBV5-1; clone_size: .; cdr3_aa: CASSLLPPRKYNEQFF; cdr3_nt: TGCGCCAGCAGCTTACTCCCACCGCGAAAATACAATGAGCAGTTCTTC
j_call: TRBJ2-2; d_call: .; v_call: TRBV7-3; clone_size: medium-sized; cdr3_aa: CASSFWGQGTGELFF; cdr3_nt: TGTGCCAGCAGCTTCTGGGGTCAGGGAACCGGGGAGCTGTTTTTT
j_call: TRBJ2-1; d_call: .; v_call: TRBV7-8; clone_size: .; cdr3_aa: CASSRVPGGNEQFF; cdr3_nt: TGTGCCAGCAGTCGGGTCCCTGGAGGCAATGAGCAGTTCTTC
j_call: TRBJ2-1; d_call: .; v_call: TRBV6-1; clone_size: .; cdr3_aa: CASSERGGAYNEQFF; cdr3_nt: TGTGCCAGCAGTGAAAGGGGCGGGGCCTACAATGAGCAGTTCTTC
j_call: TRBJ2-2; d_call: .; v_call: TRBV28; clone_size: .; cdr3_aa: CASSLCTQGNNTGELFF; cdr3_nt: TGTGCCAGCAGTTTATGCACACAGGGTAATAACACCGGGGAGCTGTTTTTT
j_call: TRBJ1-1; d_call: .; v_call: TRBV28; clone_size: .; cdr3_aa: CASSLTENTEAFF; cdr3_nt: TGTGCCAGCAGTCTAACAGAGAACACTGAAGCTTTCTTT
j_call: TRBJ2-2; d_call: TRBD1; v_call: TRBV19; clone_size: .; cdr3_aa: CASSSSRGWLWTGELFF; cdr3_nt: TGTGCCAGTAGTAGCAGCAGGGGGTGGTTATGGACCGGGGAGCTGTTTTTT
j_call: TRBJ1-6; d_call: .; v_call: TRBV6-5; clone_size: .; cdr3_aa: CASRLGEESSPLHF; cdr3_nt: TGTGCCAGCAGGTTAGGGGAGGAAAGCTCACCCCTCCACTTT
j_call: TRBJ2-3; d_call: TRBD1; v_call: TRBV7-9; clone_size: .; cdr3_aa: CASSYPRQTGATDTQYF; cdr3_nt: TGTGCCAGCAGCTACCCCCGCCAGACAGGGGCAACAGATACGCAGTATTTT
j_call: TRBJ2-7; d_call: .; v_call: TRBV20-1; clone_size: .; cdr3_aa: CSANTGNEQYF; cdr3_nt: TGCAGTGCCAATACAGGGAACGAGCAGTACTTC
j_call: TRBJ2-7; d_call: TRBD1; v_call: TRBV7-2; clone_size: .; cdr3_aa: CASSSPVTGAYDEQYF; cdr3_nt: TGTGCCAGCAGCTCGCCCGTGACAGGGGCGTACGACGAGCAGTACTTC
j_call: TRBJ1-2; d_call: TRBD1; v_call: TRBV27; clone_size: .; cdr3_aa: CASSPDGQGGFLYGYTF; cdr3_nt: TGTGCCAGCAGTCCCGACGGACAGGGAGGGTTTCTCTATGGCTACACCTTC
j_call: TRBJ2-1; d_call: TRBD2; v_call: TRBV7-9; clone_size: .; cdr3_aa: CASSLGSGGYNEQFF; cdr3_nt: TGTGCCAGCAGCTTAGGTAGCGGGGGGTACAATGAGCAGTTCTTC
j_call: TRBJ1-2; d_call: TRBD1; v_call: TRBV29-1; clone_size: .; cdr3_aa: CSVEGTEEFYGYTF; cdr3_nt: TGCAGCGTGGAGGGGACAGAAGAATTCTATGGCTACACCTTC
j_call: TRBJ2-3; d_call: TRBD2; v_call: TRBV11-2; clone_size: .; cdr3_aa: CASSPPPSGFTDTQYF; cdr3_nt: TGTGCCAGCAGTCCCCCGCCTAGCGGGTTCACAGATACGCAGTATTTT
j_call: TRBJ2-3; d_call: TRBD2; v_call: TRBV7-8; clone_size: .; cdr3_aa: CASSPTSGRERDTQYF; cdr3_nt: TGTGCCAGCAGCCCCACTAGCGGGAGGGAACGTGATACGCAGTATTTT
j_call: TRBJ2-1; d_call: .; v_call: TRBV19; clone_size: .; cdr3_aa: CASSIVPTGFEQFF; cdr3_nt: TGTGCCAGTAGTATAGTCCCGACAGGCTTTGAGCAGTTCTTC
j_call: TRBJ2-7; d_call: .; v_call: TRBV29-1; clone_size: .; cdr3_aa: CSVEAAPDSYEQYF; cdr3_nt: TGCAGCGTTGAAGCAGCTCCGGACAGCTACGAGCAGTACTTC
j_call: TRBJ1-5; d_call: TRBD1; v_call: TRBV28; clone_size: once; cdr3_aa: CASSIRGTGYIGRRPQHF; cdr3_nt: TGTGCCAGCAGTATTAGGGGGACAGGCTACATTGGACGTCGGCCCCAGCATTTT
j_call: TRBJ1-4; d_call: .; v_call: TRBV28; clone_size: .; cdr3_aa: CASSFKGLNEKLFF; cdr3_nt: TGTGCCAGCAGTTTTAAGGGACTCAATGAAAAACTGTTTTTT
j_call: TRBJ1-5; d_call: TRBD1; v_call: TRBV6-5; clone_size: .; cdr3_aa: CASSYTGANQPQHF; cdr3_nt: TGTGCCAGCAGTTACACAGGGGCAAATCAGCCCCAGCATTTT
j_call: TRBJ2-1; d_call: .; v_call: TRBV28; clone_size: once; cdr3_aa: CASSLAGHEQFF; cdr3_nt: TGTGCCAGCAGTTTGGCGGGGCATGAGCAGTTCTTC
j_call: TRBJ2-2; d_call: TRBD2; v_call: TRBV27; clone_size: .; cdr3_aa: CASSYGGENTGELFF; cdr3_nt: TGTGCCAGCAGTTACGGGGGGGAGAACACCGGGGAGCTGTTTTTT
j_call: TRBJ2-1; d_call: .; v_call: TRBV10-1; clone_size: .; cdr3_aa: CASSSGGLGNEQFF; cdr3_nt: TGCGCCAGCAGCTCTGGGGGCCTGGGTAATGAGCAGTTCTTC
j_call: TRBJ2-7; d_call: .; v_call: TRBV19; clone_size: few; cdr3_aa: CASTGTRAYEQYF; cdr3_nt: TGTGCCAGTACCGGGACTCGAGCCTACGAGCAGTACTTC
j_call: TRBJ2-7; d_call: TRBD1; v_call: TRBV30; clone_size: .; cdr3_aa: CAWTYRGLGSYEQYF; cdr3_nt: TGTGCCTGGACTTACAGGGGCCTTGGATCCTACGAGCAGTACTTC
j_call: TRBJ1-5; d_call: .; v_call: TRBV6-1; clone_size: .; cdr3_aa: CAGSEAWVGGGQPQHF; cdr3_nt: TGTGCCGGCAGTGAAGCGTGGGTGGGGGGAGGTCAGCCCCAGCATTTT
j_call: TRBJ2-3; d_call: .; v_call: TRBV6-5; clone_size: .; cdr3_aa: CASSLRPYTDTQYF; cdr3_nt: TGTGCCAGCAGTTTGAGGCCCTACACAGATACGCAGTATTTT
j_call: TRBJ2-3; d_call: .; v_call: TRBV9; clone_size: .; cdr3_aa: CASSGGFADTQYF; cdr3_nt: TGTGCCAGCAGCGGAGGGTTCGCAGATACGCAGTATTTT
j_call: TRBJ1-1; d_call: .; v_call: TRBV19; clone_size: .; cdr3_aa: CASSIDLVWATEAFF; cdr3_nt: TGTGCCAGTAGTATAGATCTCGTCTGGGCCACTGAAGCTTTCTTT
j_call: TRBJ2-7; d_call: TRBD1; v_call: TRBV4-2; clone_size: .; cdr3_aa: CASSHTAGGTPYEQYF; cdr3_nt: TGTGCCAGCAGCCATACGGCAGGGGGCACTCCCTACGAGCAGTACTTC
j_call: TRBJ2-7; d_call: .; v_call: TRBV7-3; clone_size: .; cdr3_aa: CALPRGYEQYF; cdr3_nt: TGTGCCTTGCCCAGGGGCTACGAGCAGTACTTC
j_call: TRBJ2-7; d_call: .; v_call: TRBV7-9; clone_size: .; cdr3_aa: CASSFYRASGEQYF; cdr3_nt: TGTGCCAGCAGCTTCTACAGGGCATCGGGGGAGCAGTACTTC
j_call: TRBJ1-5; d_call: .; v_call: TRBV7-9; clone_size: few; cdr3_aa: CASSHRGPNQPQHF; cdr3_nt: TGTGCCAGCAGCCACCGAGGTCCCAATCAGCCCCAGCATTTT
j_call: TRBJ2-1; d_call: .; v_call: TRBV27; clone_size: .; cdr3_aa: CASSLLASAGLHNEQFF; cdr3_nt: TGTGCCAGCAGTTTATTAGCCTCGGCGGGACTTCACAATGAGCAGTTCTTC
j_call: TRBJ2-7; d_call: .; v_call: TRBV6-1; clone_size: once; cdr3_aa: CASSEGRGGGYEQYF; cdr3_nt: TGTGCCAGCAGTGAAGGGAGGGGGGGCGGATACGAGCAGTACTTC
j_call: TRBJ2-3; d_call: TRBD2; v_call: TRBV27; clone_size: .; cdr3_aa: CASSFELATDTQYF; cdr3_nt: TGTGCCAGCAGTTTCGAACTAGCGACAGATACGCAGTATTTT
j_call: TRBJ2-7; d_call: .; v_call: TRBV5-4; clone_size: .; cdr3_aa: CASSLDRHTYEQYF; cdr3_nt: TGTGCCAGCAGCTTGGACAGGCACACCTACGAGCAGTACTTC
j_call: TRBJ1-4; d_call: .; v_call: TRBV5-6; clone_size: .; cdr3_aa: CASSLGGDEKLFF; cdr3_nt: TGTGCCAGCAGCTTAGGGGGGGATGAAAAACTGTTTTTT
j_call: TRBJ1-2; d_call: .; v_call: TRBV5-7; clone_size: .; cdr3_aa: CASSLAGHHYGYTF; cdr3_nt: TGTGCCAGCAGCTTGGCCGGACACCACTATGGCTACACCTTC